These T cell receptor beta chains were read from a single sample in a study of CD8+ T cells in alopecia areata. Some clones are missing from TCRdb's copy, which holds only in-frame ones; the method was immunoSEQ multiplex PCR. The sample records some 100,000 clones, about 61% being singletons. The sequenced sample was CD8+ T cells sorted from blood, obtained between weeks 55 and 65, from a patient treated with tofacitinib. The receptors stem from a human donor with alopecia areata. The CDR3 runs from the conserved cysteine through the conserved F or W. Each record gives: CDR3 protein, CDR3 DNA, D gene, clone size, J gene, V gene. D genes are given only for firm matches. Expanded clones are given a class, and other clones once, few, many or no size at all.

cdr3_aa: CASSFGDGDSYEQYF
cdr3_nt: TGTGCCAGCAGCTTCGGGGATGGCGACTCCTACGAGCAGTACTTC
d_call: -
clone_size: -
j_call: TRBJ2-7
v_call: TRBV7-6

cdr3_aa: CASSLGFRNQPQHF
cdr3_nt: TGTGCCAGCAGCTTAGGCTTTCGAAATCAGCCCCAGCATTTT
d_call: -
clone_size: -
j_call: TRBJ1-5
v_call: TRBV7-9

cdr3_aa: CASRAGAGNEQFF
cdr3_nt: TGTGCCAGCAGGGCCGGGGCGGGGAATGAGCAGTTCTTC
d_call: -
clone_size: few
j_call: TRBJ2-1
v_call: TRBV2

cdr3_aa: CAWSDQAHEQYF
cdr3_nt: TGTGCCTGGAGTGACCAGGCCCACGAGCAGTACTTC
d_call: -
clone_size: -
j_call: TRBJ2-7
v_call: TRBV30

cdr3_aa: CASAKGSNEQFF
cdr3_nt: TGTGCCAGCGCTAAGGGTTCCAATGAGCAGTTCTTC
d_call: -
clone_size: -
j_call: TRBJ2-1
v_call: TRBV5-6

cdr3_aa: CSGGRGTSTDTQYF
cdr3_nt: TGCAGCGGGGGGCGGGGGACTAGCACAGATACGCAGTATTTT
d_call: -
clone_size: once
j_call: TRBJ2-3
v_call: TRBV29-1

cdr3_aa: CASSSGTTYEQYF
cdr3_nt: TGTGCCAGCAGCTCCGGGACCACGTACGAGCAGTACTTC
d_call: -
clone_size: -
j_call: TRBJ2-7
v_call: TRBV7-9

cdr3_aa: CASSPGRINEQYF
cdr3_nt: TGTGCCAGCAGCCCGGGACGGATAAACGAGCAGTACTTC
d_call: -
clone_size: -
j_call: TRBJ2-7
v_call: TRBV13

cdr3_aa: CASSLLQMNTEAFF
cdr3_nt: TGTGCCAGCAGCTTGTTACAGATGAACACTGAAGCTTTCTTT
d_call: -
clone_size: -
j_call: TRBJ1-1
v_call: TRBV5-6

cdr3_aa: CSVEDLSEAFF
cdr3_nt: TGCAGCGTTGAAGATCTTTCCGAAGCTTTCTTT
d_call: -
clone_size: -
j_call: TRBJ1-1
v_call: TRBV29-1

cdr3_aa: CASSKIGDTQYF
cdr3_nt: TGTGCCAGCAGTAAAATCGGAGATACGCAGTATTTT
d_call: -
clone_size: -
j_call: TRBJ2-3
v_call: TRBV27

cdr3_aa: CASTSGENYSPLHF
cdr3_nt: TGTGCCAGCACTTCAGGGGAGAATTATTCACCCCTCCACTTT
d_call: -
clone_size: few
j_call: TRBJ1-6
v_call: TRBV28

cdr3_aa: CASSINSNTEAFF
cdr3_nt: TGTGCCAGTAGTATTAACAGCAACACTGAAGCTTTCTTT
d_call: -
clone_size: -
j_call: TRBJ1-1
v_call: TRBV19

cdr3_aa: CSVEWEGGSYEQYF
cdr3_nt: TGCAGCGTTGAATGGGAGGGCGGCTCCTACGAGCAGTACTTC
d_call: TRBD2
clone_size: -
j_call: TRBJ2-7
v_call: TRBV29-1

cdr3_aa: CASSLTGADTQYF
cdr3_nt: TGTGCCAGCAGTTTAACTGGGGCGGATACGCAGTATTTT
d_call: -
clone_size: -
j_call: TRBJ2-3
v_call: TRBV27

cdr3_aa: CASSQAAGVMEDGYTF
cdr3_nt: TGCGCCAGCAGCCAAGCTGCGGGGGTAATGGAAGATGGCTACACCTTC
d_call: -
clone_size: few
j_call: TRBJ1-2
v_call: TRBV4-1

cdr3_aa: CASSEFRKEQYF
cdr3_nt: TGTGCCAGCAGTGAATTCAGGAAAGAGCAGTACTTC
d_call: -
clone_size: -
j_call: TRBJ2-7
v_call: TRBV6-1

cdr3_aa: CASSLFGQGTNYGYTF
cdr3_nt: TGTGCCAGCAGTTTATTCGGACAGGGAACCAACTATGGCTACACCTTC
d_call: TRBD1
clone_size: few
j_call: TRBJ1-2
v_call: TRBV6-6

cdr3_aa: CASSLGSGRTRAYEQYF
cdr3_nt: TGTGCCAGCAGTTTAGGATCCGGGAGGACAAGGGCCTACGAGCAGTACTTC
d_call: TRBD2
clone_size: -
j_call: TRBJ2-7
v_call: TRBV27

cdr3_aa: CASSQDPRDRLPYEQYF
cdr3_nt: TGCGCCAGCAGCCAAGATCCCCGGGACCGACTACCCTACGAGCAGTACTTC
d_call: -
clone_size: -
j_call: TRBJ2-7
v_call: TRBV4-1

cdr3_aa: CASGWGLSQPQHF
cdr3_nt: TGTGCCAGCGGGTGGGGGCTGAGCCAGCCCCAGCATTTT
d_call: -
clone_size: -
j_call: TRBJ1-5
v_call: TRBV27

cdr3_aa: CASSAGSSYEQYF
cdr3_nt: TGTGCCAGCAGCGCAGGGTCCTCCTACGAGCAGTACTTC
d_call: -
clone_size: few
j_call: TRBJ2-7
v_call: TRBV5-6

cdr3_aa: CASSPDGGGQETQYF
cdr3_nt: TGTGCCAGCAGCCCCGACGGTGGGGGCCAAGAGACCCAGTACTTC
d_call: -
clone_size: -
j_call: TRBJ2-5
v_call: TRBV9

cdr3_aa: CASTKGVARPYEQYF
cdr3_nt: TGTGCCAGCACCAAGGGAGTGGCACGTCCCTACGAGCAGTACTTC
d_call: -
clone_size: -
j_call: TRBJ2-7
v_call: TRBV7-9

cdr3_aa: CASSLVVGPFF
cdr3_nt: TGTGCCAGCAGCTTGGTTGTAGGACCATTTTTT
d_call: -
clone_size: -
j_call: TRBJ1-1
v_call: TRBV11-2

cdr3_aa: CASSLTGKGDEQFF
cdr3_nt: TGTGCCAGCAGCTTAACAGGGAAGGGTGATGAGCAGTTCTTC
d_call: -
clone_size: -
j_call: TRBJ2-1
v_call: TRBV7-3

cdr3_aa: CASSQGGGSNQPQHF
cdr3_nt: TGCGCCAGCAGCCAAGGGGGTGGTTCCAATCAGCCCCAGCATTTT
d_call: -
clone_size: -
j_call: TRBJ1-5
v_call: TRBV4-1

cdr3_aa: CASSVELGGNTEAFF
cdr3_nt: TGTGCCAGCAGTGTAGAGCTAGGGGGGAACACTGAAGCTTTCTTT
d_call: -
clone_size: -
j_call: TRBJ1-1
v_call: TRBV6-1

cdr3_aa: CASSDPPTGELFF
cdr3_nt: TGTGCCAGCAGCGATCCGCCCACCGGGGAGCTGTTTTTT
d_call: -
clone_size: -
j_call: TRBJ2-2
v_call: TRBV9

cdr3_aa: CASSLGTGTRYDEQFF
cdr3_nt: TGTGCCAGCAGCTTGGGAACCGGGACGAGATACGATGAGCAGTTCTTC
d_call: -
clone_size: -
j_call: TRBJ2-1
v_call: TRBV5-6

cdr3_aa: CASSLRISYERETQYF
cdr3_nt: TGCGCCAGCAGCTTGCGGATCTCCTACGAGCGAGAAACGCAGTATTTT
d_call: -
clone_size: -
j_call: TRBJ2-3
v_call: TRBV5-1

cdr3_aa: CASSLGDAVGETQYF
cdr3_nt: TGCGCCAGCAGCTTGGGTGACGCTGTGGGGGAGACCCAGTACTTC
d_call: -
clone_size: -
j_call: TRBJ2-5
v_call: TRBV5-1

cdr3_aa: CASRSLRETQYF
cdr3_nt: TGTGCCAGCAGGTCTCTTCGGGAGACCCAGTACTTC
d_call: -
clone_size: -
j_call: TRBJ2-5
v_call: TRBV7-2

cdr3_aa: CASSEPGQGARGYGYTF
cdr3_nt: TGTGCCAGCAGTGAACCGGGACAGGGGGCAAGAGGCTATGGCTACACCTTC
d_call: TRBD1
clone_size: -
j_call: TRBJ1-2
v_call: TRBV25-1

cdr3_aa: CASSQRTDYEQYF
cdr3_nt: TGCGCCAGCAGCCAACGGACAGACTACGAGCAGTACTTC
d_call: -
clone_size: -
j_call: TRBJ2-7
v_call: TRBV4-1

cdr3_aa: CASSSTGTDSKAFF
cdr3_nt: TGTGCCAGCAGTTCAACGGGGACGGACTCCAAAGCTTTCTTT
d_call: -
clone_size: -
j_call: TRBJ1-1
v_call: TRBV6-5

cdr3_aa: CASSVASGDTDTQYF
cdr3_nt: TGTGCCAGCAGTGTGGCTAGCGGGGACACAGATACGCAGTATTTT
d_call: TRBD2
clone_size: -
j_call: TRBJ2-3
v_call: TRBV6-5

cdr3_aa: CASSEAGDGGGSDTQYF
cdr3_nt: TGTGCCAGCAGTGAAGCAGGGGATGGCGGGGGATCAGATACGCAGTATTTT
d_call: TRBD2
clone_size: -
j_call: TRBJ2-3
v_call: TRBV6-1

cdr3_aa: CASSPGVAHNEQFF
cdr3_nt: TGTGCCAGCAGCCCTGGGGTAGCGCACAATGAGCAGTTCTTC
d_call: -
clone_size: few
j_call: TRBJ2-1
v_call: TRBV7-2

cdr3_aa: CASSPGTPRPGYTF
cdr3_nt: TGCGCCAGCAGCCCCGGGACACCTCGGCCTGGCTACACCTTC
d_call: -
clone_size: -
j_call: TRBJ1-2
v_call: TRBV4-1

cdr3_aa: CSVHVTGVNTEAFF
cdr3_nt: TGCAGCGTCCATGTGACAGGGGTGAACACTGAAGCTTTCTTT
d_call: TRBD1
clone_size: -
j_call: TRBJ1-1
v_call: TRBV29-1

cdr3_aa: CASSLGLADYEQYF
cdr3_nt: TGTGCCAGCAGTTTAGGGCTAGCGGACTACGAGCAGTACTTC
d_call: TRBD2
clone_size: -
j_call: TRBJ2-7
v_call: TRBV27

cdr3_aa: CASTTGSNYEQYF
cdr3_nt: TGTGCCAGCACCACGGGGTCCAACTACGAGCAGTACTTC
d_call: -
clone_size: few
j_call: TRBJ2-7
v_call: TRBV7-9